This passage covers 9 T cell receptor beta chains from one sample sequenced in a study of stem cell transplantation in POMP-related autoinflammatory disease. Libraries were prepared by immunoSEQ multiplex PCR; TCRdb keeps only in-frame clonotypes and omits some of them. The sample yields fewer than 30,000 clones, approximately 78% seen once. The source material was CD4+ T cells from PBMCs, sampled before stem cell transplantation. All receptors derive from a human donor with POMP-related autoinflammation and immune dysregulation (PRAID).

The genes are TRBV30 and TRBJ1-1, with D uncertain. Looked up from germline, CDR1 is GTSNPN and CDR2 is SVGIG (reference sequence). Trimming removed 3 bases from V and 1 base from J, with 12 bases in between. The CDR3 consists of 14 residues. CDR3 coding DNA: TGTGCCTGGAGCGGCAGGAGGAAGAACACTGAAGCTTTCTTT. It translates to CAWSGRRKNTEAFF.

The chain recombines TRBV4-1 with TRBJ2-3; 12 bases map to TRBD2. CDR1 and CDR2 (germline): MGHRA, YSYEKL. The length of the CDR3 is 16 residues. The V segment lost 4 bases and the J segment 4 bases; nucleotides outside the gene matches: 6. CDR3: CASSRQLAGGPDTQYF. The CDR3 DNA follows: TGCGCCAGCAGCCGGCAACTAGCGGGAGGTCCAGATACGCAGTATTTT.

CDR3 residues: CAWSFPNSPLHF. For the CDR3, the DNA is TGTGCCTGGAGTTTCCCTAATTCACCCCTCCACTTT. The rearrangement joins TRBV30 to TRBJ1-6; D is undetermined. The CDR3 length is 12 residues. V was cut by 2 bases and J by 6 bases, with 5 bases left in between. Looked up from germline, CDR1 is GTSNPN and CDR2 is SVGIG (reference sequence).

This chain links TRBV2 with TRBJ2-1; D is ambiguous. Trimming removed 2 bases from V and 1 base from J, with 3 bases in between. There are 13 residues in the CDR3. Looked up from germline, CDR1 is SNHLY and CDR2 is FYNNEI. CDR3 bases: TGTGCCAGCAGTGAATATTCCTACAATGAGCAGTTCTTC. Residues: CASSEYSYNEQFF.

This rearrangement joins TRBV11-3 to TRBJ2-2; D possibly corresponds to TRBD1 (5 bases). This CDR3 is built from 13 residues. Trimming removed 7 bases at V and 4 bases at J, with 10 bases between. Germline CDR1 and CDR2: SGHNT and YENEEA. The CDR3 protein is CASTSGPTGELFF. CDR3 in DNA: TGTGCCAGCACCTCAGGGCCCACCGGGGAGCTGTTTTTT.

This sequence joins TRBV5-1 and TRBJ2-1; D perhaps matches TRBD1 (6 bases). Trimming shortened V by 1 base and J by 8 bases, and 13 bases separated the two germline ends. Per the germline V gene, CDR1 is SGHRS and CDR2 is YFSETQ. The CDR3 runs 14 residues. For the CDR3, the DNA is TGCGCCAGCAGCTTGTTATCAGGACAGTATGAGCAGTTCTTC. It specifies CASSLLSGQYEQFF.

J is TRBJ2-3 and V is TRBV19, with D hard to call. V was clipped by 3 bases and J by 2 bases, with 6 bases between them. The CDR3 extends over 13 amino acids. Germline V gene lookup returns CDR1 LNHDA and CDR2 SQIVND (reference sequence). The CDR3 DNA sequence: TGTGCCAGTAGTATGAGGTACACAGATACGCAGTATTTT. This sequence encodes CASSMRYTDTQYF. Complete variable domain (other parts from reference TRBV19 and TRBJ2-3): DGGITQSPKYLFRKEGQNVTLSCEQNLNHDAMYWYRQDPGQGLRLIYYSQIVNDFQKGDIAEGYSVSREKKESFPLTVTSAQKNPTAFYLCASSMRYTDTQYFGPGTRLTVL.

The V and J genes are TRBV28 and TRBJ2-7; D perhaps matches TRBD1 (6 bases). Trimming removed 5 bases at V and 0 bases at J, with 20 bases between. Germline values: CDR1 MDHEN, CDR2 SYDVKM. The CDR3 runs 17 residues. CDR3 in amino acids: CASSRRITGTYSYEQYF. CDR3 bases: TGTGCCAGCAGTCGGAGGATCACAGGGACCTACTCCTACGAGCAGTACTTC.

This sequence joins TRBV6-1 and TRBJ1-2, with 8 bases aligning to TRBD1. CDR1 and CDR2 from the germline V gene are MNHNS and SASEGT. With V trimmed by 1 base and J by 1 base, 11 bases remained unmatched. This CDR3 is 18 amino acids long. CDR3 coding DNA: TGTGCCAGCAGTGAAGGGGGGGCAGGGGGCGTTAGTAACTATGGCTACACCTTC. It yields the protein CASSEGGAGGVSNYGYTF.